The 5 T cell receptor beta chains in this list originate from one sample, sequenced in a study of CD8+CD57+ T cells in acquired aplastic anemia. Patients sequenced had flow cytometry evidence of CD8+CD57+ cell expansion. Profiling that covered TCR beta VDJ and CDR3 relied on genomic DNA as its template. TCRdb analysed the reads with MiXCR anew, one entry per CDR3 protein. The sample gives around 190,000 distinct CDR3 sequences, almost 50% of which show up once; over 10% is in the top ten. The sample was sorted CD4+, CD8+, or CD8+CD57+ T cells (not recorded which) from PBMCs. The source of these receptors is a human donor with aplastic anemia.

This clonotype has only a few counts. The chain combines TRBV20-1 with TRBJ2-1; D not certain. Between the trimmed V and J ends, which lost 1 base and 4 bases, there was a span of 11 bases. CDR3 size: 14 residues. Germline loops: CDR1 DFQATT, CDR2 SNEGSKA (reference sequence). The CDR3 here is CSARGATEYNEQFF. In DNA form, the CDR3 reads TGCAGTGCTAGAGGGGCCACAGAGTACAATGAGCAGTTCTTC.

This clonotype was recorded only once. V and J are TRBV19 and TRBJ1-6, with a weak D call TRBD1 (6 bases). Deletions cut 7 bases from V and 5 bases from J, with 15 bases between. This CDR3 spans 15 amino acids. Germline values: CDR1 LNHDA, CDR2 SQIVND (reference sequence). CDR3 residues: CASTEQGLDNSPLHF. As DNA, the CDR3 is TGTGCCAGTACCGAACAGGGTCTGGATAATTCACCCCTCCACTTT.

The genes are TRBV7-8 and TRBJ1-6, with D unclear. The germline V and J ends were trimmed by 6 bases and 0 bases, with 9 bases remaining between them. The CDR3 loop spans 15 amino acids. Germline lookup yields CDR1 SGHVS and CDR2 FQNEAQ. The CDR3 here is CASSSLGSYNSPLHF. The DNA of the CDR3 is TGTGCCAGCAGTTCTCTAGGCTCCTATAATTCACCCCTCCACTTT.

In this sample, this clonotype turned up many times. This chain connects TRBV7-9 to TRBJ1-2; 7 nucleotides agree with TRBD1. Germline loops: CDR1 SEHNR, CDR2 FQNEAQ (reference sequence). J was trimmed by 4 bases and V by 8 bases; bases with no gene match: 4. This CDR3 has 12 residues. In nucleotides, the CDR3 is TGTGCCAGCGGCCAGGGGGGCTATGGCTACACCTTC. This sequence encodes CASGQGGYGYTF.

The chain combines TRBV20-1 with TRBJ1-2; 7 nucleotides agree with TRBD1. Germline V gene data show CDR1 as DFQATT and CDR2 as SNEGSKA (reference sequence). This CDR3 region has 12 residues. With 6 bases clipped from V and 6 bases from J, the junction kept 7 bases outside the gene matches. CDR3 DNA: TGCAGTGCCCAAGACAGGGTGCATGGCTACACCTTC. Translating it yields CSAQDRVHGYTF.